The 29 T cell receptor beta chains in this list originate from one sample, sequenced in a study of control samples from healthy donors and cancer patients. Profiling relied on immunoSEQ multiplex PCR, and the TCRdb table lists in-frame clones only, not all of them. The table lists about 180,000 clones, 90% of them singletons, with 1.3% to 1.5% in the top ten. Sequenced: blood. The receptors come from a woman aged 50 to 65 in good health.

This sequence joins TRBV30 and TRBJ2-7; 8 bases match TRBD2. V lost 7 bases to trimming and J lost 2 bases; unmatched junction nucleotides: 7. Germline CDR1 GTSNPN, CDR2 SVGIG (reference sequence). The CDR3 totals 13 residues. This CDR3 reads CAYAGGRTYEQYF. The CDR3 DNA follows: TGTGCCTATGCGGGAGGACGGACCTACGAGCAGTACTTC.

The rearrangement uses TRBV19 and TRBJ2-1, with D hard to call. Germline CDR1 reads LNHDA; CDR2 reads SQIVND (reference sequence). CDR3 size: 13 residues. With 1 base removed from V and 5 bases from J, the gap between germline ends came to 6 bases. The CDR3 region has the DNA TGTGCCAGTAGTATAGGCCATAACAATGAGCAGTTCTTC. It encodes CASSIGHNNEQFF.

The CDR3 region has the DNA TGTGCCAGCAGCTCAACCCATGGACGGTTTGAAGCTTTCTTT. This sequence encodes CASSSTHGRFEAFF. This chain uses TRBV7-2 with TRBJ1-1, with D unresolved. The CDR3 has 14 residues. Germline V lookup: CDR1 SGHTA, CDR2 FQGNSA. V was shortened by 4 bases and J by 7 bases, with 16 bases between the two germline ends. The complete variable domain, with remaining parts taken from reference TRBV7-2 and TRBJ1-1, reads GAGVSQSPSNKVTEKGKDVELRCDPISGHTALYWYRQSLGQGLEFLIYFQGNSAPDKSGLPSDRFSAERTGGSVSTLTIQRTQQEDSAVYLCASSSTHGRFEAFFGQGTRLTVV.

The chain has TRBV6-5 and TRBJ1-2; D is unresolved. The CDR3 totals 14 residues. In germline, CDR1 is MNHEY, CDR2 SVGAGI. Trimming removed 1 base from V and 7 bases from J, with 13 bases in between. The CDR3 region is CASSYLRATGGYTF. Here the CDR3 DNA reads TGTGCCAGCAGTTACTTACGTGCTACGGGTGGCTACACCTTC.

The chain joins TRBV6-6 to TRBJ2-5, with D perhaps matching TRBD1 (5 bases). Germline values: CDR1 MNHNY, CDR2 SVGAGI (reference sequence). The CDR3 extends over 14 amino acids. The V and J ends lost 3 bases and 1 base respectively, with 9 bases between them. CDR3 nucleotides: TGTGCCAGCAGTTATGGCAGGGTCCAAGAGACCCAGTACTTC. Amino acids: CASSYGRVQETQYF.

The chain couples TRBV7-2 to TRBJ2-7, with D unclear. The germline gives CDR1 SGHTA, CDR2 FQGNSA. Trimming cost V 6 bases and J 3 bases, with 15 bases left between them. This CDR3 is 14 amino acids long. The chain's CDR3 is CASSVVEVGYEQYF. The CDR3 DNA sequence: TGTGCCAGCAGTGTCGTAGAGGTAGGCTACGAGCAGTACTTC.

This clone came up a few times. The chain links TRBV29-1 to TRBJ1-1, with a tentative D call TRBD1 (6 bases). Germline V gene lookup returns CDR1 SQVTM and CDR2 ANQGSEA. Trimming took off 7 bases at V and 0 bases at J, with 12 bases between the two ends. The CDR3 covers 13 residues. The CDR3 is CSAVGQMNTEAFF. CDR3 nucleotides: TGCAGCGCTGTCGGACAGATGAACACTGAAGCTTTCTTT.

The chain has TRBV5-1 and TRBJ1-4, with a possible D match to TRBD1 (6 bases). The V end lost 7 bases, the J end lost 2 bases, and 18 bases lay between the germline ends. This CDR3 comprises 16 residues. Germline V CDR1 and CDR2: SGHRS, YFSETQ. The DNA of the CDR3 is TGCGCCAGCCGGTTTGAGGGGGGGGCGACTAATGAAAAACTGTTTTTT. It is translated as CASRFEGGATNEKLFF.

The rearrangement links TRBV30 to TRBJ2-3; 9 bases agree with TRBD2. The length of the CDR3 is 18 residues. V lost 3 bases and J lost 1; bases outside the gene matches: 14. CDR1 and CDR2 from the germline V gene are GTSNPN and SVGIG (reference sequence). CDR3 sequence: CAWSDLAGKDFRTDTQYF. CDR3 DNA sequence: TGTGCCTGGAGCGATCTAGCGGGAAAAGACTTTCGCACAGATACGCAGTATTTT.

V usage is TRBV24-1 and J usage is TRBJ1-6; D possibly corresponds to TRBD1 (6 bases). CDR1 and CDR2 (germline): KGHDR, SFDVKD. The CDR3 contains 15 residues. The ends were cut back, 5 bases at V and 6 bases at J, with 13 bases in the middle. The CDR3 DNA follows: TGTGCCACCAGTGCCTCAGGGGAGGGTAATTCACCCCTCCACTTT. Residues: CATSASGEGNSPLHF.

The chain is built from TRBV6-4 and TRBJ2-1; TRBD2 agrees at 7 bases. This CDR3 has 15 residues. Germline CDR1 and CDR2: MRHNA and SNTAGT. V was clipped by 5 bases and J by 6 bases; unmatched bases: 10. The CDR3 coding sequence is TGTGCCAGCAGTATCGGCGGGGGACCATCCAATGAGCAGTTCTTC. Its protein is CASSIGGGPSNEQFF.

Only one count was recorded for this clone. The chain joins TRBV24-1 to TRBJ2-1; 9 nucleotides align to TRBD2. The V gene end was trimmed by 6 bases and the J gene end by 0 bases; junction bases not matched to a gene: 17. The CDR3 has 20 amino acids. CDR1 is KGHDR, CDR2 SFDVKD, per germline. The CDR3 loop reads CATSPGAGGSPHSSYNEQFF. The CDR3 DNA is TGTGCCACCAGTCCAGGAGCGGGAGGCTCCCCACACAGCTCCTACAATGAGCAGTTCTTC.

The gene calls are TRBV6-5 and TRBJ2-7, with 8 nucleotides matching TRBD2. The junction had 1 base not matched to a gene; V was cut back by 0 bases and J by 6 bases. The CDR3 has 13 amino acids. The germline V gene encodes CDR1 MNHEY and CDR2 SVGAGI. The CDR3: CASSYSRGGEQYF. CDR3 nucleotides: TGTGCCAGCAGTTACTCTCGGGGGGGCGAGCAGTACTTC.

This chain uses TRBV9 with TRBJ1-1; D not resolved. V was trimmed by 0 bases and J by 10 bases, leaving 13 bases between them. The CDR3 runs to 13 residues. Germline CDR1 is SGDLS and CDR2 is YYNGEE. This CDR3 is CASSVDGSGRAFF. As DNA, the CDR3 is TGTGCCAGCAGCGTAGATGGTTCGGGAAGAGCTTTCTTT. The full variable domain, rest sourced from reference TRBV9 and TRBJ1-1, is DSGVTQTPKHLITATGQRVTLRCSPRSGDLSVYWYQQSLDQGLQFLIQYYNGEERAKGNILERFSAQQFPDLHSELNLSSLELGDSALYFCASSVDGSGRAFFGQGTRLTVV.

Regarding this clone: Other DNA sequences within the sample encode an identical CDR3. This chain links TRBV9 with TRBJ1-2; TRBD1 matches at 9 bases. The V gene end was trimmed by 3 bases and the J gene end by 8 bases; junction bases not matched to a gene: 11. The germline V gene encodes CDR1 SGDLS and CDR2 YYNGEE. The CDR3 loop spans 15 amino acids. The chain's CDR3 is CASSGPGQGTQGYTF. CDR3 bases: TGTGCCAGCAGCGGACCGGGACAGGGCACTCAGGGCTACACCTTC.

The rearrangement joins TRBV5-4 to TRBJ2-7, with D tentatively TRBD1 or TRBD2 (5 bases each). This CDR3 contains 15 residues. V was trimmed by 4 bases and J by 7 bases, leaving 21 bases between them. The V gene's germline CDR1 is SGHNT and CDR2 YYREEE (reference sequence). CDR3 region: CASSAESGPLGEQYF. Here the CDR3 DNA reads TGTGCCAGCAGCGCGGAATCGGGACCCCTGGGGGAGCAGTACTTC.

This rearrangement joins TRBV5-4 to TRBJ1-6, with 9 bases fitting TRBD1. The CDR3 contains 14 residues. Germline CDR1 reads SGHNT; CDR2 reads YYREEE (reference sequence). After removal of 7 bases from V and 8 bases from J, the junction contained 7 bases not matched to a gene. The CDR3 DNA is TGTGCCAGCGATATACAGGGGGCACATTCACCCCTCCACTTT. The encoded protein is CASDIQGAHSPLHF.

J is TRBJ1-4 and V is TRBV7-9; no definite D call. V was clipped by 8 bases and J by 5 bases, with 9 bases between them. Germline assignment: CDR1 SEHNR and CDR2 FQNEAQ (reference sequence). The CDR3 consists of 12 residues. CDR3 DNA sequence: TGTGCCAGCCAAGCCGAGAATGAAAAACTGTTTTTT. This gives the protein CASQAENEKLFF.

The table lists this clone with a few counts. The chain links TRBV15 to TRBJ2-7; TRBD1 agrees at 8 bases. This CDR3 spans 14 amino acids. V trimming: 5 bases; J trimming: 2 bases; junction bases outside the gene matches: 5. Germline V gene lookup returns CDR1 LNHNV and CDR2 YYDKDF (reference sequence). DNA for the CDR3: TGTGCCACCAGCGGGACAGGAGGGACCTACGAGCAGTACTTC. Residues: CATSGTGGTYEQYF.

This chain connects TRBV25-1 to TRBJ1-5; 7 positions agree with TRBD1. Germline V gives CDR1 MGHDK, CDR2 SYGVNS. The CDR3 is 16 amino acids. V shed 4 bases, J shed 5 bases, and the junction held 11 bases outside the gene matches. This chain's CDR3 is CASSVPTGTRDQPQHF. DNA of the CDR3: TGTGCCAGCAGTGTCCCGACAGGGACGAGAGATCAGCCCCAGCATTTT. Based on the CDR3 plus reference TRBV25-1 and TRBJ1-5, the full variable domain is EADIYQTPRYLVIGTGKKITLECSQTMGHDKMYWYQQDPGMELHLIHYSYGVNSTEKGDLSSESTVSRIRTEHFPLTLESARPSHTSQYLCASSVPTGTRDQPQHFGDGTRLSIL.

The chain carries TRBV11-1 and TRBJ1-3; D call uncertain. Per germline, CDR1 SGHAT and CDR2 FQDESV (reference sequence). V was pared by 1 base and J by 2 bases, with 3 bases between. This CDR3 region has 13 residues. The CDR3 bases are TGTGCCAGCAGCTTAGATCCTGGAAACACCATATATTTT. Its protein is CASSLDPGNTIYF.

The CDR3 nucleotides read TGCGCCAGCAGCTCGGGTTCTAGCGGCTCCTACAATGAGCAGTTCTTC. Protein: CASSSGSSGSYNEQFF. The V call is TRBV5-1, the J call TRBJ2-1; 7 nucleotides match TRBD2. Germline CDR1 SGHRS, CDR2 YFSETQ. V lost 3 bases, J lost 0 bases, and 6 bases stayed unmatched. The CDR3 covers 16 residues.

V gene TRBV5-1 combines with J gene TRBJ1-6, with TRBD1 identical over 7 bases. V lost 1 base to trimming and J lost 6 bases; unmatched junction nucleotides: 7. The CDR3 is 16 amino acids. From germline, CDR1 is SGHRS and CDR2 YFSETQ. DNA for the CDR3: TGCGCCAGCAGCTTGATCACGGGACAGTCTAATTCACCCCTCCACTTT. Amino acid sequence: CASSLITGQSNSPLHF. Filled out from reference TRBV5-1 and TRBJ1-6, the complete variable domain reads KAGVTQTPRYLIKTRGQQVTLSCSPISGHRSVSWYQQTPGQGLQFLFEYFSETQRNKGNFPGRFSGRQFSNSRSEMNVSTLELGDSALYLCASSLITGQSNSPLHFGNGTRLTVT.

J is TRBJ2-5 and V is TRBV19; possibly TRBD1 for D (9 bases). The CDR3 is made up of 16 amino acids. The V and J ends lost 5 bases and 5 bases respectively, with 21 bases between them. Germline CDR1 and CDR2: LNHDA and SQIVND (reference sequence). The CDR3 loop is CASSPGGTGLGETQYF. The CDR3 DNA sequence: TGTGCCAGTAGTCCGGGGGGGACAGGGCTCGGGGAGACCCAGTACTTC.

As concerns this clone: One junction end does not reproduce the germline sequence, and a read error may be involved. CDR3: CAWSNDRGLTFFF. Written as DNA, the CDR3 is TGTGCCTGGAGTAACGACAGGGGGCTTACCTTTTTTTTT. The chain couples TRBV30 to TRBJ1-5; 10 bases align to TRBD1. CDR1 is GTSNPN and CDR2 is SVGIG in the germline V gene (reference sequence). The CDR3 consists of 13 residues.

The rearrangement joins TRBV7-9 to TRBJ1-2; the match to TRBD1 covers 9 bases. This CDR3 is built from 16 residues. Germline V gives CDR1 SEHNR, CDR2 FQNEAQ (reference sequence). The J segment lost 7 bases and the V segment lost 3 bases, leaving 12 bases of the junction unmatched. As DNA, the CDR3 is TGTGCCAGCAGCTTCTCATGGTCCGGGACAGGGTTTGGCTACACCTTC. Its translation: CASSFSWSGTGFGYTF.

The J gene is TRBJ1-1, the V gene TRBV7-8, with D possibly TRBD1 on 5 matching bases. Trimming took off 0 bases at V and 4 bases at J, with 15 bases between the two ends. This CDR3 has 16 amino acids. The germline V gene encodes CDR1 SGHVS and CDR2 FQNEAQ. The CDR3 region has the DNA TGTGCCAGCAGCTTAGCTTGGGGCAGTTTGGGCACTGAAGCTTTCTTT. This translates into CASSLAWGSLGTEAFF.

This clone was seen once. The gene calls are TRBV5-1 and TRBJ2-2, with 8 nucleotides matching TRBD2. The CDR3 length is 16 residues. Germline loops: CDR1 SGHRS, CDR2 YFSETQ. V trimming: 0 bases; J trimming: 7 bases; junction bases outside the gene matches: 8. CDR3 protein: CASSLEGGGPVGELFF. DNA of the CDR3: TGCGCCAGCAGCTTGGAGGGCGGGGGGCCCGTCGGGGAGCTGTTTTTT.

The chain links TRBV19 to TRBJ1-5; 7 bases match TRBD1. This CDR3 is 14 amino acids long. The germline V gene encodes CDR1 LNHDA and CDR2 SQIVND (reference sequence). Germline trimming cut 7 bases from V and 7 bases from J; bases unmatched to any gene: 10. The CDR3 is CASTGDSSWQPQHF. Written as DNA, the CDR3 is TGTGCCAGTACGGGGGACAGTTCGTGGCAGCCCCAGCATTTT.